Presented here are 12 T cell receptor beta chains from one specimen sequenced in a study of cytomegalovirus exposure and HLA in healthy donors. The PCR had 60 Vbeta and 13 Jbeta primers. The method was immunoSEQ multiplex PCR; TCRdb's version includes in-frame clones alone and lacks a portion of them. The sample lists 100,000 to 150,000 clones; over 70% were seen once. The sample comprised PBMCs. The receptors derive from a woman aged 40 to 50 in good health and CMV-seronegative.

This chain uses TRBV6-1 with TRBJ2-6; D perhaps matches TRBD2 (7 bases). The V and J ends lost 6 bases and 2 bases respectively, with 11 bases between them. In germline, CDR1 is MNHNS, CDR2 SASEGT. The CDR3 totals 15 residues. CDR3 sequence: CASSRGGTGANVLTF. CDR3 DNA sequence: TGTGCCAGCAGCAGGGGAGGGACTGGGGCCAACGTCCTGACTTTC.

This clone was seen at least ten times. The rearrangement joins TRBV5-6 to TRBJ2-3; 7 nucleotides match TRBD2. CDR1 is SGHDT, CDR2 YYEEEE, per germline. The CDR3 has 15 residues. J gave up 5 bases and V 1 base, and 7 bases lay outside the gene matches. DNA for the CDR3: TGTGCCAGCAGCTTGTTGAACGGGGGGATAGATACGCAGTATTTT. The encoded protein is CASSLLNGGIDTQYF.

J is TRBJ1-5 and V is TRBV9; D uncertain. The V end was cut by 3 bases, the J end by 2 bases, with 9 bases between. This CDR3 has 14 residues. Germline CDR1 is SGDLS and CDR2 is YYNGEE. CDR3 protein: CASSADFGNQPQHF. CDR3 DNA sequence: TGTGCCAGCAGCGCGGACTTTGGCAATCAGCCCCAGCATTTT.

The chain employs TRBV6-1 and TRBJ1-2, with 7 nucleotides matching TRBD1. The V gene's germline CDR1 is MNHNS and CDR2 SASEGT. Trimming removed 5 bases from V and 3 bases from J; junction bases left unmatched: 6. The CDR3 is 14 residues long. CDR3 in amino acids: CASSQTGTDYGYTF. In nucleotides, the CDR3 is TGTGCCAGCAGTCAAACCGGGACAGACTATGGCTACACCTTC.

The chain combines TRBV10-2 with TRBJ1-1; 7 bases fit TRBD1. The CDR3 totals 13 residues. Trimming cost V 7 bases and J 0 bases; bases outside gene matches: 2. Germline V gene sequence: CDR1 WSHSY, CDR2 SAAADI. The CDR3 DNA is TGCGCCAGCAAGGGACAGATGAACACTGAAGCTTTCTTT. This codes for CASKGQMNTEAFF.

The CDR3 coding sequence is TGTGCCAGCAAGGTTGGGAGGTACTATGGCTACACCTTC. It specifies CASKVGRYYGYTF. The chain uses TRBV28 and TRBJ1-2; D remains unclear. V lost 7 bases, J lost 3 bases, and 12 bases lay in between. CDR1 and CDR2 from the germline V gene are MDHEN and SYDVKM. The CDR3 sequence is 13 residues long.

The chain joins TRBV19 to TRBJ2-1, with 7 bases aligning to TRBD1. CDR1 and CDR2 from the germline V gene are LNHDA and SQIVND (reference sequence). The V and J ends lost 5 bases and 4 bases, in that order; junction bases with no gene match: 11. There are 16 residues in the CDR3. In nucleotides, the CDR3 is TGTGCCAGTAGTGCATTCCCAGGGGGTGCTTACAATGAGCAGTTCTTC. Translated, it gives CASSAFPGGAYNEQFF.

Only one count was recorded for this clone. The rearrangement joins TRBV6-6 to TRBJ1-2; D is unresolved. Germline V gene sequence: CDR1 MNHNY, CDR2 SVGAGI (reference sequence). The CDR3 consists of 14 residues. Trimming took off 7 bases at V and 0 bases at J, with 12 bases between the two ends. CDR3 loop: CASTAPAANYGYTF. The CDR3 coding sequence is TGTGCCAGCACGGCGCCGGCGGCTAACTATGGCTACACCTTC.

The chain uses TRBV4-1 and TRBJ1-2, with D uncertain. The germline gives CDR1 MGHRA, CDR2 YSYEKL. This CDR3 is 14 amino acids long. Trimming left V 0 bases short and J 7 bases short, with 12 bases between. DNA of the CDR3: TGCGCCAGCAGCCAAGATGGCAGCGGGATTGGCTACACCTTC. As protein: CASSQDGSGIGYTF.

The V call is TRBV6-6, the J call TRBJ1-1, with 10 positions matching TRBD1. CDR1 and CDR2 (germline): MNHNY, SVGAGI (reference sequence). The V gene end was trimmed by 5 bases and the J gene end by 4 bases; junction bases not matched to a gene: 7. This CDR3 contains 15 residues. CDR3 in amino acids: CASSAGQGRATEAFF. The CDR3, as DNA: TGTGCCAGCAGTGCGGGACAGGGGAGGGCCACTGAAGCTTTCTTT.

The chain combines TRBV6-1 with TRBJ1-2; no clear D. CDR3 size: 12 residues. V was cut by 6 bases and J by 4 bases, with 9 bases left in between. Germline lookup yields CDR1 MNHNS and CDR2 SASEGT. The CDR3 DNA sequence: TGTGCCAGCAGCCTGACGGGCTATGGCTACACCTTC. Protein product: CASSLTGYGYTF.

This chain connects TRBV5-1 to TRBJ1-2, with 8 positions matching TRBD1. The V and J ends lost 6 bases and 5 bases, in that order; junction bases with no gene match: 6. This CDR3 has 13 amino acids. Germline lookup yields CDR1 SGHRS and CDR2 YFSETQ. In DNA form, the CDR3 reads TGCGCCAGCAAACAGACAGGGGCATATGGCTACACCTTC. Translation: CASKQTGAYGYTF.